This passage covers 3 T cell receptor beta chains from one sample sequenced in a study of cytomegalovirus exposure and HLA in healthy donors. PCR amplification relied on 60 Vbeta primers (plus 13 Jbeta primers). The data were produced by immunoSEQ multiplex PCR, yet TCRdb's version contains in-frame clones alone and is incomplete. Altogether 130,000 or so clones are present, about 74% being singletons, with the ten largest covering around 3.6%. The sample comprised PBMCs. Receptors originate from a man younger than 45 in good health and CMV-seronegative.

The V call is TRBV18, the J call TRBJ2-3; TRBD2 agrees at 9 bases. The J segment lost 0 bases and the V segment lost 2 bases, leaving 3 bases of the junction unmatched. The CDR3 has 16 residues. The germline V gene has CDR1 KGHSH and CDR2 LQKENI. DNA for the CDR3: TGTGCCAGCTCACCAGACAGCGGGAGGAGCACAGATACGCAGTATTTT. Translating it yields CASSPDSGRSTDTQYF.

The chain's CDR3 is CSVTGTQYQETQYF. In DNA, the CDR3 is TGCAGCGTAACCGGGACACAGTACCAAGAGACCCAGTACTTC. The V and J genes are TRBV29-1 and TRBJ2-5; D might be TRBD1 (6 bases). Between the trimmed V and J ends, which lost 6 bases and 0 bases, there was a span of 14 bases. CDR1 is SQVTM, CDR2 ANQGSEA, per germline. This CDR3 is 14 amino acids long.

This clone was recorded a few times. The genes are TRBV15 and TRBJ2-7; TRBD2 agrees at 9 bases. Trimming cost V 1 base and J 3 bases; bases outside gene matches: 13. Germline V gene lookup returns CDR1 LNHNV and CDR2 YYDKDF (reference sequence). The CDR3 is made up of 18 amino acids. The DNA for the CDR3 is TGTGCCACCAGCAGAGCGCGGGAGGGCCGAGGAAAACGCTACGAGCAGTACTTC. Amino acid sequence: CATSRAREGRGKRYEQYF.